This is a list of T cell receptor beta chains from one sample in a study of blood T cell repertoires in COVID-19. Produced via immunoSEQ multiplex PCR; TCRdb's table is partial and in-frame only. The table has 35,000 to 45,000 clones, approximately 86% seen once. What was sequenced was peripheral blood. These receptors were collected from a woman older than 75 with acute or convalescent COVID-19. Both conserved end residues are part of each CDR3. D genes are given only for firm matches. The size field is filled for only some rows; it gives once, few, many or a size class.

j_gene: TRBJ1-2
v_gene: TRBV7-9
abundance: .
d_gene: .
CDR3aa: CASSLTPYGYTF
CDR3nt: TGTGCCAGCAGCTTGACACCTTATGGCTACACCTTC

j_gene: TRBJ1-6
v_gene: TRBV11-2
abundance: .
d_gene: .
CDR3aa: CASSYQGNSPLHF
CDR3nt: TGTGCCAGCAGCTACCAGGGTAATTCACCCCTCCACTTT

j_gene: TRBJ2-1
v_gene: TRBV2
abundance: .
d_gene: TRBD2
CDR3aa: CASSKGLAGDNEQFF
CDR3nt: TGTGCCAGCAGTAAGGGACTAGCGGGAGACAATGAGCAGTTCTTC

j_gene: TRBJ2-3
v_gene: TRBV5-8
abundance: .
d_gene: .
CDR3aa: CASSFDSLGAQYF
CDR3nt: TGTGCCAGCAGTTTCGACAGCCTTGGGGCGCAGTATTTT

j_gene: TRBJ1-1
v_gene: TRBV7-9
abundance: .
d_gene: TRBD1
CDR3aa: CASHGQGGTEAFF
CDR3nt: TGTGCCAGCCACGGACAGGGTGGCACTGAAGCTTTCTTT

j_gene: TRBJ1-1
v_gene: TRBV3-1/TRBV3-2
abundance: .
d_gene: TRBD1
CDR3aa: CASSLGQGGTEAFF
CDR3nt: TGTGCCAGCAGCCTCGGACAGGGAGGCACTGAAGCTTTCTTT

j_gene: TRBJ1-6
v_gene: TRBV18
abundance: .
d_gene: .
CDR3aa: CASSLQAGQDNSPLHF
CDR3nt: TGTGCCAGCTCACTCCAAGCAGGCCAGGATAATTCACCCCTCCACTTT

j_gene: TRBJ1-3
v_gene: TRBV10-3
abundance: once
d_gene: .
CDR3aa: CAIMSSGNTIYF
CDR3nt: TGTGCCATCATGAGTTCTGGAAACACCATATATTTT

j_gene: TRBJ2-5
v_gene: TRBV14
abundance: .
d_gene: .
CDR3aa: CASSRWTGETQYF
CDR3nt: TGTGCCAGCAGCCGGTGGACGGGGGAGACCCAGTACTTC

j_gene: TRBJ1-2
v_gene: TRBV6-5
abundance: .
d_gene: .
CDR3aa: CASRTRTPYYGYTF
CDR3nt: TGTGCCAGCAGGACCAGGACACCTTACTATGGCTACACCTTC

j_gene: TRBJ2-1
v_gene: TRBV20-1
abundance: .
d_gene: .
CDR3aa: CSASHALAVYNEQFF
CDR3nt: TGCAGTGCTAGTCACGCCCTGGCCGTCTACAATGAGCAGTTCTTC

j_gene: TRBJ1-4
v_gene: TRBV5-1
abundance: .
d_gene: .
CDR3aa: CASSFAGHATNEKLFF
CDR3nt: TGCGCCAGCAGCTTTGCAGGGCATGCAACTAATGAAAAACTGTTTTTT

j_gene: TRBJ2-3
v_gene: TRBV6-5
abundance: .
d_gene: TRBD1
CDR3aa: CASNEPNRGRSQYF
CDR3nt: TGTGCCAGCAACGAACCGAACAGGGGACGGTCGCAGTATTTT

j_gene: TRBJ2-2
v_gene: TRBV3-1/TRBV3-2
abundance: .
d_gene: TRBD1
CDR3aa: CASSQNRGPTGELFF
CDR3nt: TGTGCCAGCAGCCAGAACAGGGGGCCGACCGGGGAGCTGTTTTTT

j_gene: TRBJ2-2
v_gene: TRBV27
abundance: .
d_gene: .
CDR3aa: CASSGGHGEGELFF
CDR3nt: TGTGCCAGCAGTGGCGGACACGGTGAAGGGGAGCTGTTTTTT

j_gene: TRBJ2-1
v_gene: TRBV5-5
abundance: .
d_gene: TRBD2
CDR3aa: CASSLTSGGYEQFF
CDR3nt: TGTGCCAGCAGCTTGACTAGCGGGGGTTATGAGCAGTTCTTC

j_gene: TRBJ2-1
v_gene: TRBV6-5
abundance: .
d_gene: TRBD2
CDR3aa: CASSFRTSSSYNEQFF
CDR3nt: TGTGCCAGCAGTTTCCGGACTAGCAGCTCCTACAATGAGCAGTTCTTC

j_gene: TRBJ1-4
v_gene: TRBV5-1
abundance: .
d_gene: .
CDR3aa: CASSLDRVSTNEKLFF
CDR3nt: TGCGCCAGCAGCTTGGACAGGGTCTCAACTAATGAAAAACTGTTTTTT

j_gene: TRBJ2-5
v_gene: TRBV19
abundance: .
d_gene: .
CDR3aa: CASSDPGIPSSGDQYF
CDR3nt: TGTGCCAGTAGCGATCCGGGCATACCCTCCTCAGGGGACCAGTACTTC

j_gene: TRBJ1-1
v_gene: TRBV27
abundance: .
d_gene: .
CDR3aa: CASSPPQGGNTEAFF
CDR3nt: TGTGCCAGCAGTCCACCCCAGGGCGGGAACACTGAAGCTTTCTTT

j_gene: TRBJ1-1
v_gene: TRBV7-9
abundance: .
d_gene: .
CDR3aa: CASSPSGGLNTEAFF
CDR3nt: TGTGCCAGCAGCCCGTCAGGAGGCTTGAACACTGAAGCTTTCTTT

j_gene: TRBJ2-6
v_gene: TRBV6-4
abundance: .
d_gene: .
CDR3aa: CASSERGTGANVLTF
CDR3nt: TGTGCCAGCAGTGAAAGGGGGACTGGGGCCAACGTCCTGACTTTC

j_gene: TRBJ1-5
v_gene: TRBV6-4
abundance: once
d_gene: .
CDR3aa: CASSAPIFRPQHF
CDR3nt: TGTGCCAGCAGTGCCCCTATCTTTAGGCCCCAGCATTTT

j_gene: TRBJ2-5
v_gene: TRBV5-6
abundance: .
d_gene: TRBD2
CDR3aa: CASSLPSGGRETQYF
CDR3nt: TGTGCCAGCAGCTTGCCTAGCGGGGGTCGAGAGACCCAGTACTTC

j_gene: TRBJ1-6
v_gene: TRBV27
abundance: .
d_gene: .
CDR3aa: CASSLYQGVSSPLHF
CDR3nt: TGTGCCAGCAGTTTATACCAGGGTGTAAGTTCACCCCTCCACTTT

j_gene: TRBJ2-2
v_gene: TRBV27
abundance: .
d_gene: TRBD1
CDR3aa: CASRLGQDTGELFF
CDR3nt: TGTGCCAGCAGATTGGGACAGGACACCGGGGAGCTGTTTTTT

j_gene: TRBJ2-7
v_gene: TRBV3-1/TRBV3-2
abundance: .
d_gene: .
CDR3aa: CASSQVSGVEQYF
CDR3nt: TGTGCCAGCAGCCAAGTGTCGGGTGTCGAGCAGTACTTC

j_gene: TRBJ2-7
v_gene: TRBV19
abundance: .
d_gene: TRBD2
CDR3aa: CASSIGTSGYEQYF
CDR3nt: TGTGCCAGTAGTATCGGGACTAGCGGCTACGAGCAGTACTTC

j_gene: TRBJ2-2
v_gene: TRBV7-2
abundance: .
d_gene: .
CDR3aa: CASRRGNTGELFF
CDR3nt: TGTGCCAGCCGGCGGGGCAACACCGGGGAGCTGTTTTTT

j_gene: TRBJ2-6
v_gene: TRBV5-1
abundance: few
d_gene: TRBD1
CDR3aa: CASSPGQPGTGANVLTF
CDR3nt: TGCGCCAGCAGCCCGGGACAGCCTGGGACTGGGGCCAACGTCCTGACTTTC

j_gene: TRBJ2-2
v_gene: TRBV5-1
abundance: .
d_gene: .
CDR3aa: CASSFSGVSGELFF
CDR3nt: TGCGCCAGCAGCTTCTCGGGGGTGTCCGGGGAGCTGTTTTTT

j_gene: TRBJ1-2
v_gene: TRBV10-3
abundance: .
d_gene: .
CDR3aa: CAISVEEGIDGYTF
CDR3nt: TGTGCCATCAGTGTGGAGGAGGGAATCGATGGCTACACCTTC

j_gene: TRBJ2-2
v_gene: TRBV18
abundance: .
d_gene: TRBD2
CDR3aa: CASSLIAGDRTGELFF
CDR3nt: TGTGCCAGCTCACTGATAGCGGGAGATCGTACCGGGGAGCTGTTTTTT

j_gene: TRBJ2-2
v_gene: TRBV29-1
abundance: .
d_gene: .
CDR3aa: CSVRSDAYTGELFF
CDR3nt: TGCAGCGTTCGCAGCGACGCCTACACCGGGGAGCTGTTTTTT

j_gene: TRBJ1-3
v_gene: TRBV5-4
abundance: .
d_gene: TRBD1
CDR3aa: CASSAGQGSGNTIYF
CDR3nt: TGTGCCAGCAGCGCAGGACAGGGCTCTGGAAACACCATATATTTT

j_gene: TRBJ2-3
v_gene: TRBV6-6
abundance: .
d_gene: TRBD1
CDR3aa: CASSRTAPPGGVDTQYF
CDR3nt: TGTGCCAGCAGTCGTACGGCCCCCCCAGGGGGTGTAGATACGCAGTATTTT

j_gene: TRBJ2-7
v_gene: TRBV19
abundance: once
d_gene: TRBD1
CDR3aa: CASSLDRGASYEQYF
CDR3nt: TGTGCCAGTAGCCTTGACAGGGGAGCCTCCTACGAGCAGTACTTC

j_gene: TRBJ2-5
v_gene: TRBV18
abundance: .
d_gene: TRBD1
CDR3aa: CASSPQGAAETQYF
CDR3nt: TGTGCCAGCTCACCACAGGGGGCCGCAGAGACCCAGTACTTC

j_gene: TRBJ1-2
v_gene: TRBV6-2/TRBV6-3
abundance: .
d_gene: .
CDR3aa: CASSLTREATYGYTF
CDR3nt: TGTGCCAGCAGTCTCACCAGGGAAGCGACCTATGGCTACACCTTC

j_gene: TRBJ1-5
v_gene: TRBV27
abundance: .
d_gene: .
CDR3aa: CASSLGSLSNQPQHF
CDR3nt: TGTGCCAGCAGTCTCGGGTCCCTTAGCAATCAGCCCCAGCATTTT